This T cell receptor beta chain emerged from a study of cytomegalovirus exposure and HLA in healthy donors. Overall study findings and caveats: Listed as cytomegalovirus-associated were approximately 160 TCR beta chains. Accounts indicate the classifier identified cytomegalovirus status with strong specificity and sensitivity. Sequencing depth across donors, presence/absence analyses assumed, was roughly uniform. Later analysis showed TCR association rates varying by HLA locus, highest for DRB1 and lowest for HLA-C.

This CDR3 is 15 amino acids long. The germline V gene has CDR1 SGHRS and CDR2 YFSETQ. The J segment lost 4 bases and the V segment lost 4 bases, leaving 6 bases of the junction unmatched. Turning to this clone: The antigen is unknown.

The PCR used 60 Vbeta and 13 Jbeta primers. Sequencing was performed with immunoSEQ multiplex PCR; in TCRdb, only in-frame clones are kept and a portion is missing. The sample lists fewer than 200,000 clones; approximately 70% were seen once. The rearrangement links TRBV5-1 to TRBJ2-1, with 9 bases fitting TRBD1. The source material was PBMCs. This sequence was found in a man in his forties in good health and CMV-seropositive. As DNA, the CDR3 is TGCGCCAGCAGCGCTACGGGACAGGGTTACAATGAGCAGTTCTTC. Its protein is CASSATGQGYNEQFF.